Below, 24 T cell receptor beta chains from the same sample are listed, as sequenced in a study of shared clonotypes between healthy human individuals. Libraries were prepared by immunoSEQ multiplex PCR; TCRdb keeps only in-frame clonotypes and omits some of them. The sample contains around 1.1 million clones, about 72% of which appear only once. Input material: memory CD4+ T cells from PBMCs. The subset is: CD45RA-negative fraction. Source of these receptors: a man in his late teens or twenties in good health. Some clones in this sample may be carry-over from other donors' samples.

In its sample, this clone was seen a few times. The rearrangement joins TRBV11-2 to TRBJ2-4, with a possible D match to TRBD2 (6 bases). Germline CDR1 is SGHAT and CDR2 is FQNNGV. V was cut by 1 base and J by 0 bases, with 13 bases left in between. CDR3 length: 17 residues. CDR3 amino acids: CASSLVVGGAAKNIQYF. The DNA for the CDR3 is TGTGCCAGCAGCTTAGTTGTTGGAGGGGCAGCCAAAAACATTCAGTACTTC.

V is TRBV11-2 and J is TRBJ2-7; D perhaps matches TRBD2 (5 bases). The CDR3 is 15 residues long. With 4 bases removed from V and 0 bases from J, the gap between germline ends came to 13 bases. Germline V lookup: CDR1 SGHAT, CDR2 FQNNGV. The CDR3 bases are TGTGCCAGCAGCTATATAGCGACTCTCTCCTACGAGCAGTACTTC. As protein: CASSYIATLSYEQYF.

The rearrangement uses TRBV6-5 and TRBJ2-1; maybe TRBD2 (7 bases). This CDR3 region has 15 residues. CDR1 MNHEY and CDR2 SVGAGI come from the germline V gene. V lost 4 bases, J lost 4 bases, and 14 bases lay in between. The CDR3 region has the DNA TGTGCCAGCAGTTCCCAGGGGCGGGGGTACAATGAGCAGTTCTTC. Translation gives CASSSQGRGYNEQFF.

V and J are TRBV14 and TRBJ2-2; TRBD1 matches at 9 bases. The CDR3 is 15 residues long. V lost 6 bases and J lost 2; bases outside the gene matches: 4. Germline V gene sequence: CDR1 SGHDN, CDR2 FVKESK. The CDR3 is CASRRTGDNTGELFF. The CDR3 DNA is TGTGCCAGCAGACGGACAGGGGATAACACCGGGGAGCTGTTTTTT.

As concerns this clone: This may be a read error, as it is one base from a much larger clone. The rearrangement links TRBV30 to TRBJ2-5, with a weak D call TRBD2 (5 bases). Germline assignment: CDR1 GTSNPN and CDR2 SVGIG (reference sequence). Trimming cost V 1 base and J 4 bases, with 13 bases left between them. The CDR3 runs to 14 residues. CDR3 protein: CAWSEGGSRETQYF. The CDR3 DNA follows: TGTGCCTGGAGTGAAGGAGGCAGTCGAGAGACCCAGTACTTC.

The chain is built from TRBV6-9 and TRBJ2-7, with TRBD2 matching 8 bases. The CDR3 consists of 16 residues. J was trimmed by 3 bases and V by 8 bases; bases with no gene match: 15. Germline V gene sequence: CDR1 MNHGY, CDR2 SVAAGI. The CDR3 DNA follows: TGTGCCAGCTTGGGTCTTATAGCGGGACCCATCTACGAGCAGTACTTC. Protein product: CASLGLIAGPIYEQYF.

The chain links TRBV4-1 to TRBJ2-1, with TRBD2 identical over 9 bases. The CDR3 totals 17 residues. In germline, CDR1 is MGHRA, CDR2 YSYEKL. The trim removed 3 bases at V and 3 bases at J, leaving 9 bases unmatched. The CDR3 region is CASSHERSGRNYNEQFF. The CDR3 DNA reads TGCGCCAGCAGCCACGAAAGGAGCGGGAGGAACTACAATGAGCAGTTCTTC.

This clone has just a few counts. The chain uses TRBV2 and TRBJ1-5; D is undetermined. The CDR3 runs 14 residues. Germline-derived CDR1 and CDR2 are SNHLY and FYNNEI. V was clipped by 3 bases and J by 4 bases, with 10 bases between them. CDR3 in amino acids: CASSESIANQPQHF. DNA of the CDR3: TGTGCCAGCAGTGAGTCCATAGCGAATCAGCCCCAGCATTTT.

V usage is TRBV5-4 and J usage is TRBJ2-1, with TRBD2 matching 9 bases. J was trimmed by 5 bases and V by 4 bases; bases with no gene match: 10. The length of the CDR3 is 16 residues. The germline gives CDR1 SGHNT, CDR2 YYREEE (reference sequence). CDR3 coding DNA: TGTGCCAGCAGCCCGGGGGGACTAGCACGAAACAATGAGCAGTTCTTC. Translating it yields CASSPGGLARNNEQFF.

CDR3 in amino acids: CAWTSGTRGTQYF. CDR3 nucleotide sequence: TGTGCCTGGACTAGCGGTACCAGGGGTACGCAGTATTTT. This chain joins TRBV30 and TRBJ2-3; TRBD2 is a possible D gene (7 bases). V lost 4 bases, J lost 8 bases, and 16 bases lay in between. CDR1 is GTSNPN and CDR2 is SVGIG in the germline V gene (reference sequence). The CDR3 spans 13 residues.

V and J are TRBV5-1 and TRBJ1-4; no clear D gene. The ends were cut back, 2 bases at V and 5 bases at J, with 13 bases in the middle. This CDR3 has 15 residues. The germline gives CDR1 SGHRS, CDR2 YFSETQ. In nucleotides, the CDR3 is TGCGCCAGCAGCTTAACAGTCGAGGGAAATGAAAAACTGTTTTTT. Amino acids: CASSLTVEGNEKLFF. Full variable domain (remainder filled in from reference TRBV5-1 and TRBJ1-4): KAGVTQTPRYLIKTRGQQVTLSCSPISGHRSVSWYQQTPGQGLQFLFEYFSETQRNKGNFPGRFSGRQFSNSRSEMNVSTLELGDSALYLCASSLTVEGNEKLFFGSGTQLSVL.

The J gene is TRBJ1-2, the V gene TRBV7-9; D is perhaps TRBD1 (6 bases). The V end was cut by 6 bases, the J end by 2 bases, with 16 bases between. Germline V gene data show CDR1 as SEHNR and CDR2 as FQNEAQ (reference sequence). The CDR3 consists of 15 residues. The CDR3 sequence: CASSYTYQGNYGYTF. The DNA of the CDR3 is TGTGCCAGCAGTTACACATATCAGGGGAACTATGGCTACACCTTC.

CDR3 nucleotide sequence: TGCGCCAGCAGCTTGCGGGGGAGCAACTACGAGCAGTACTTC. It translates to CASSLRGSNYEQYF. The genes are TRBV5-1 and TRBJ2-7; a weak D match, TRBD2 (6 bases). The germline CDR1 and CDR2 sequences are SGHRS and YFSETQ. The CDR3 runs to 14 residues. V lost 1 base and J lost 3, with 11 bases in between.

The chain is built from TRBV18 and TRBJ1-1, with 8 bases that match TRBD1. V was clipped by 5 bases and J by 4 bases; unmatched bases: 6. CDR3 length equals 14 residues. CDR1 and CDR2 (germline): KGHSH, LQKENI. The CDR3 here is CASSADRVSTEAFF. In DNA, the CDR3 is TGTGCCAGCTCAGCGGACAGGGTGAGCACTGAAGCTTTCTTT.

This clone has a single count. CDR3 in amino acids: CASRDPRDNEKLFF. The CDR3 coding sequence is TGTGCCAGCAGGGATCCCCGGGATAATGAAAAACTGTTTTTT. The chain carries TRBV28 and TRBJ1-4; D gene uncertain. Trimming cost V 6 bases and J 4 bases, with 12 bases left between them. The CDR3 consists of 14 residues. Germline V gene data show CDR1 as MDHEN and CDR2 as SYDVKM.

This chain connects TRBV28 to TRBJ2-1; D is ambiguous. The CDR3 is 14 residues long. Looked up from germline, CDR1 is MDHEN and CDR2 is SYDVKM. Between the trimmed V and J ends, which lost 6 bases and 3 bases, there was a span of 12 bases. The CDR3: CASSPPSGYNEQFF. The CDR3 DNA is TGTGCCAGCAGCCCCCCTTCAGGCTACAATGAGCAGTTCTTC.

This clone was observed a handful of times. The chain carries TRBV28 and TRBJ1-2, with 9 positions matching TRBD1. This CDR3 contains 12 residues. The trim removed 3 bases at V and 12 bases at J, leaving 5 bases unmatched. Germline CDR1 MDHEN, CDR2 SYDVKM. Written as DNA, the CDR3 is TGTGCCAGCAGTTTCCGGGACAGGGTAAACACCTTC. Translated: CASSFRDRVNTF.

The rearrangement uses TRBV18 and TRBJ1-1, with D possibly matching TRBD1 (5 bases). V lost 4 bases and J lost 2, with 11 bases in between. Germline CDR1 KGHSH, CDR2 LQKENI. The length of the CDR3 is 14 residues. The CDR3 DNA follows: TGTGCCAGCTCACTAGGACAAATCAACACTGAAGCTTTCTTT. Translating gives CASSLGQINTEAFF.

This rearrangement joins TRBV7-2 to TRBJ1-1, with a weak D call TRBD1 (5 bases). Trimming removed 8 bases at V and 4 bases at J, with 8 bases between. CDR1 is SGHTA and CDR2 is FQGNSA in the germline V gene. CDR3 length: 11 residues. The CDR3 spells CASGGPTEAFF. DNA of the CDR3: TGTGCCAGCGGGGGTCCCACTGAAGCTTTCTTT.

This clone was seen only once. The V and J genes are TRBV5-1 and TRBJ2-7, with 7 bases identical to TRBD2. Per germline, CDR1 SGHRS and CDR2 YFSETQ. Unmatched junction bases numbered 3, after V lost 0 bases and J lost 6 bases. The CDR3 has 13 amino acids. CDR3 DNA sequence: TGCGCCAGCAGCTTGGCTCCGGGGGGCGAGCAGTACTTC. It codes for CASSLAPGGEQYF. The variable domain in full, with the rest retrieved from reference TRBV5-1 and TRBJ2-7, is KAGVTQTPRYLIKTRGQQVTLSCSPISGHRSVSWYQQTPGQGLQFLFEYFSETQRNKGNFPGRFSGRQFSNSRSEMNVSTLELGDSALYLCASSLAPGGEQYFGPGTRLTVT.

This sequence joins TRBV28 and TRBJ2-7; 9 bases line up with TRBD1. From germline, CDR1 is MDHEN and CDR2 SYDVKM. CDR3 length: 18 residues. The junction had 9 bases not matched to a gene; V was cut back by 0 bases and J by 0 bases. CDR3 sequence reads: CASSLWPGTGTGSYEQYF. Written as DNA, the CDR3 is TGTGCCAGCAGTTTATGGCCCGGGACAGGGACCGGCTCCTACGAGCAGTACTTC. Using reference TRBV28 and TRBJ2-7 for the parts outside the CDR3, the full variable domain is DVKVTQSSRYLVKRTGEKVFLECVQDMDHENMFWYRQDPGLGLRLIYFSYDVKMKEKGDIPEGYSVSREKKERFSLILESASTNQTSMYLCASSLWPGTGTGSYEQYFGPGTRLTVT.

V and J are TRBV7-2 and TRBJ2-3, with a possible D match to TRBD2 (6 bases). Trimming took off 1 base at V and 2 bases at J, with 13 bases between the two ends. This CDR3 is 16 amino acids long. Germline V CDR1 and CDR2: SGHTA, FQGNSA. CDR3 sequence: CASSLDGGAPTDTQYF. The CDR3 DNA is TGTGCCAGCAGCTTAGATGGCGGGGCGCCCACAGATACGCAGTATTTT.

Remarks on this clone: The sample holds other DNA sequences that translate to the same CDR3. The chain recombines TRBV28 with TRBJ2-3, with 7 bases lining up with TRBD1. This CDR3 region has 13 residues. The germline V gene has CDR1 MDHEN and CDR2 SYDVKM. Trimming removed 2 bases from V and 4 bases from J; junction bases left unmatched: 0. The CDR3 coding sequence is TGTGCCAGCAGTTTACAGGGGGCAGATACGCAGTATTTT. Translated, it gives CASSLQGADTQYF. Using reference TRBV28 and TRBJ2-3 for the parts outside the CDR3, the full variable domain is DVKVTQSSRYLVKRTGEKVFLECVQDMDHENMFWYRQDPGLGLRLIYFSYDVKMKEKGDIPEGYSVSREKKERFSLILESASTNQTSMYLCASSLQGADTQYFGPGTRLTVL.

The chain is built from TRBV5-6 and TRBJ2-2, with a possible D match to TRBD1 (7 bases). Germline values: CDR1 SGHDT, CDR2 YYEEEE. CDR3 length: 16 residues. Trimming took off 3 bases at V and 4 bases at J, with 16 bases between the two ends. This chain's CDR3 is CASSSTGDSLTGELFF. CDR3 sequence (DNA): TGTGCCAGCAGCTCGACGGGGGACAGCCTCACCGGGGAGCTGTTTTTT.